The rows below give T cell receptor beta chains drawn from one sample of a study of Graves' ophthalmopathy and Graves' hyperthyroidism. TCRdb reanalysed the multiplex PCR reads using MiXCR and keeps one entry per CDR3 protein. This sample carries some 520,000 distinct CDR3 sequences, approximately 15% of them seen once, and the ten largest clones take 9.5% to 10%. Sequencing input: blood. These receptors were collected from a woman aged 30 to 39 with Graves' ophthalmopathy. The CDR3 runs from the conserved cysteine through the conserved F or W. Each record gives: V gene, D gene, J gene, clone size, CDR3 protein, CDR3 DNA. The D gene is left open where the match is weak. Expanded clones are given a class, and other clones once, few, many or no size at all.

>TRBV7-2|-|TRBJ1-3|many
CASSPTVSGNTIYF
TGTGCCAGCAGCCCGACAGTCTCTGGAAACACCATATATTTT
>TRBV9|TRBD1|TRBJ1-3|many
CASSTTWDSRNTIYF
TGTGCCAGCAGTACTACATGGGACAGCAGAAACACCATATATTTT
>TRBV12-3/TRBV12-4|-|TRBJ1-1|many
CASSFGDSWSEAFF
TGTGCCAGCAGTTTTGGGGATAGTTGGTCTGAAGCTTTCTTT
>TRBV6-1|TRBD1|TRBJ1-2|many
CASSQSPPGGNYGYTF
TGTGCCAGCAGTCAATCCCCCCCAGGGGGCAACTATGGCTACACCTTC
>TRBV30|-|TRBJ2-7|many
CAWSGRYEQYF
TGTGCCTGGAGTGGGAGGTACGAGCAGTACTTC
>TRBV12-3/TRBV12-4|-|TRBJ1-2|few
CANRGRSNYGYTF
TGTGCCAACCGTGGACGGTCTAACTATGGCTACACCTTC
>TRBV20-1|-|TRBJ1-5|-
CSASPGGEKSYQPQHF
TGCAGTGCTAGCCCCGGGGGCGAGAAGAGTTATCAGCCCCAGCATTTT
>TRBV7-8|TRBD2|TRBJ2-7|-
CASSSLPGLAGGSYEQYF
TGTGCCAGCAGCTCCCTTCCGGGACTAGCGGGGGGATCCTACGAGCAGTACTTC
>TRBV7-9|-|TRBJ1-3|many
CASSQGALSGNTIYF
TGTGCCAGCAGCCAGGGTGCCCTCTCTGGAAACACCATATATTTT
>TRBV28|-|TRBJ2-2|many
CASSSGPHGELFF
TGTGCCAGCAGCTCCGGTCCCCACGGGGAGCTGTTTTTT
>TRBV5-1|-|TRBJ2-7|-
CASNPGSREDEQYF
TGCGCCAGCAACCCTGGGAGCAGGGAGGACGAGCAGTACTTC
>TRBV27|-|TRBJ2-7|many
CATPNGLTYEQYF
TGTGCCACCCCAAACGGTCTAACCTACGAGCAGTACTTC
>TRBV25-1|TRBD1|TRBJ2-5|many
CASSAGGYETQYF
TGTGCCAGCAGTGCAGGGGGCTACGAGACCCAGTACTTC
>TRBV4-1|-|TRBJ2-7|few
CASSQESLVPTWLYEQYF
TGCGCCAGCAGCCAAGAAAGCCTAGTACCCACTTGGCTTTACGAGCAGTACTTC
>TRBV7-2|-|TRBJ1-2|many
CASSFEVPGYTF
TGTGCCAGCAGCTTTGAGGTCCCTGGCTACACCTTC
>TRBV12-5|-|TRBJ1-1|many
CASGLGRVGAFF
TGTGCTAGTGGCCTCGGACGGGTGGGAGCTTTCTTT
>TRBV11-2|-|TRBJ2-7|many
CASSPPTDSYEQYF
TGTGCCAGCAGCCCACCGACAGACTCCTACGAGCAGTACTTC
>TRBV6-5|-|TRBJ1-1|many
CASEGGWTEAFF
TGTGCCAGCGAGGGTGGTTGGACTGAAGCTTTCTTT
>TRBV7-8|TRBD2|TRBJ2-5|many
CASSLGASGGTQETQYF
TGTGCCAGCAGCTTAGGGGCTAGCGGGGGGACACAAGAGACCCAGTACTTC
>TRBV4-1|TRBD2|TRBJ2-7|few
CASSQSPGLAAEQYF
TGCGCCAGCAGCCAATCCCCGGGACTAGCGGCCGAGCAGTACTTC
>TRBV12-3/TRBV12-4|-|TRBJ1-1|few
CASSWVENTEAFF
TGTGCCAGCAGTTGGGTAGAGAACACTGAAGCTTTCTTT
>TRBV3-1|TRBD2|TRBJ2-5|-
CASSGTSGRRQETQYF
TGTGCCAGCAGCGGGACTAGCGGGAGGAGGCAAGAGACCCAGTACTTC
>TRBV28|-|TRBJ1-5|many
CASSFLGPPNQPQHF
TGTGCCAGCAGTTTTCTGGGCCCCCCAAATCAGCCCCAGCATTTT
>TRBV27|TRBD1|TRBJ2-6|many
CASSLWGQGAGANVLTF
TGTGCCAGCAGTTTATGGGGGCAGGGGGCCGGGGCCAACGTCCTGACTTTC
>TRBV5-5|-|TRBJ1-2|-
CASSLEYGYTF
TGTGCCAGCAGCTTGGAATATGGCTACACCTTC
>TRBV9|-|TRBJ1-2|few
CASSGDGTFYGYTF
TGTGCCAGCAGCGGCGACGGGACGTTCTATGGCTACACCTTC
>TRBV12-3/TRBV12-4|-|TRBJ1-2|many
CASSVIGQNGYTF
TGTGCCAGCAGTGTAATAGGACAGAATGGCTACACCTTC
>TRBV27|TRBD1|TRBJ2-7|many
CASSNRDRAYEQYF
TGTGCCAGCAGTAACCGGGACAGAGCCTACGAGCAGTACTTC
>TRBV7-2|-|TRBJ1-2|many
CASSSFEPRLGGYTF
TGTGCCAGCAGCTCCTTCGAGCCCCGCTTGGGTGGCTACACCTTC
>TRBV5-1|TRBD1|TRBJ2-7|many
CASSFGTGIGEQYF
TGCGCCAGCAGCTTTGGGACAGGGATAGGCGAGCAGTACTTC
>TRBV12-3/TRBV12-4|TRBD1|TRBJ1-2|-
CASSFARGYGYTF
TGTGCCAGCAGTTTCGCCAGGGGGTATGGCTACACCTTC
>TRBV18|-|TRBJ2-5|few
CASSPLLFGNQETQYF
TGTGCCAGCTCACCATTATTATTCGGCAACCAAGAGACCCAGTACTTC
>TRBV13|TRBD1|TRBJ1-3|-
CASSPSQGRFGNTIYF
TGTGCCAGCAGCCCTTCACAGGGGAGGTTTGGAAACACCATATATTTT
>TRBV6-1|TRBD1|TRBJ1-2|few
CASREQGLGYGYTF
TGTGCCAGCAGAGAACAGGGGCTTGGGTATGGCTACACCTTC
>TRBV6-1|TRBD2|TRBJ2-1|few
CACRRGESYNEQFF
TGTGCCTGCCGGCGGGGGGAATCGTACAATGAGCAGTTCTTC
>TRBV12-3/TRBV12-4|-|TRBJ1-2|many
CASSSTRNYGYTF
TGTGCCAGCAGTTCGACACGGAACTATGGCTACACCTTC
>TRBV12-3/TRBV12-4|-|TRBJ1-1|-
CAIEQGNTEAFF
TGTGCCATCGAACAGGGGAACACTGAAGCTTTCTTT
>TRBV6-1|-|TRBJ2-7|few
CASSGPGQRQWDEQYF
TGTGCCAGCAGTGGCCCCGGACAGCGGCAGTGGGACGAGCAGTACTTC
>TRBV10-3|-|TRBJ1-2|many
CAISESRWGYRYGYTF
TGTGCCATCAGTGAGTCGAGGTGGGGGTATCGGTATGGCTACACCTTC
>TRBV7-2|TRBD2|TRBJ2-7|many
CASSLGPSGALEQYF
TGTGCCAGCAGCTTAGGACCCAGCGGGGCACTCGAGCAGTACTTC
>TRBV7-2|-|TRBJ2-7|once
CASSPSRPNDEQYF
TGTGCCAGCAGCCCGTCTCGGCCTAATGACGAGCAGTACTTC
>TRBV7-3|TRBD2|TRBJ2-2|-
CASSLNPSGSGTGELFF
TGTGCCAGCAGCTTAAACCCTAGCGGGAGTGGCACCGGGGAGCTGTTTTTT
>TRBV9|TRBD1|TRBJ2-7|few
CASSVGTGGTYEQYF
TGTGCCAGCAGCGTCGGGACAGGGGGGACTTACGAGCAGTACTTC
>TRBV30|-|TRBJ1-1|many
CAWARTENTEAFF
TGTGCCTGGGCCCGGACCGAGAACACTGAAGCTTTCTTT
>TRBV6-5|-|TRBJ2-7|many
CASSYSIRYPYEQYF
TGTGCCAGCAGTTACTCGATCAGGTACCCCTACGAGCAGTACTTC
>TRBV7-2|TRBD1|TRBJ1-1|many
CASSWGQGETEAFF
TGTGCCAGCAGCTGGGGACAGGGAGAGACTGAAGCTTTCTTT
>TRBV2|-|TRBJ2-3|many
CASSATHKDTQYF
TGTGCCAGCAGTGCCACCCACAAAGATACGCAGTATTTT
>TRBV6-2/TRBV6-3|-|TRBJ2-5|few
CASSLLGEETQYF
TGTGCCAGCAGTTTACTGGGGGAGGAGACCCAGTACTTC
>TRBV19|-|TRBJ1-1|many
CASRDTQNTEAFF
TGTGCCAGCCGGGACACCCAGAACACTGAAGCTTTCTTT
>TRBV6-5|-|TRBJ1-1|many
CASSYSSDFGAFF
TGTGCCAGCAGTTACTCGTCGGATTTCGGAGCTTTCTTT
>TRBV20-1|-|TRBJ2-6|many
CSARNKPGANVLTF
TGCAGTGCTAGGAACAAACCTGGGGCCAACGTCCTGACTTTC
>TRBV6-1|-|TRBJ2-7|many
CASSEERWRAAYEQYF
TGTGCCAGCAGTGAAGAAAGGTGGAGGGCGGCCTACGAGCAGTACTTC
>TRBV12-3/TRBV12-4|-|TRBJ2-4|many
CASSFVWGPRDDIQYF
TGTGCCAGCAGTTTCGTCTGGGGCCCTCGAGATGACATTCAGTACTTC